Listed here are 30 T cell receptor beta chains from one sample, sequenced in a study of blood T cells in healthy people across ages. Then a second PCR, running about 7 to 11 cycles, was carried out with a sample-barcoded 5' primer and a J-beta primer mix. TCRdb reprocessed the 5' RACE reads via MiXCR and lists one record per CDR3 protein. In the table there are hundreds of thousands of distinct CDR3 sequences, about 28% of which are singletons. The sample taken for sequencing was blood. Receptors were obtained from an elderly woman in good health.

For this clonotype: A much more abundant neighbour one base away suggests this may be a read error. This chain links TRBV7-6 with TRBJ2-7; D is perhaps TRBD2 (6 bases). CDR3 size: 17 residues. Trimming took off 2 bases at V and 7 bases at J, with 24 bases between the two ends. Germline V lookup: CDR1 SGHVS, CDR2 FNYEAQ. The CDR3 spells CASSLLGGGSSYNEQYF. In nucleotides, the CDR3 is TGTGCCAGCAGCTTATTGGGGGGTGGAAGCTCCTACAATGAGCAGTACTTC.

The chain has TRBV5-1 and TRBJ2-7; D unresolved. Germline V gene sequence: CDR1 SGHRS, CDR2 YFSETQ. The germline V and J ends were trimmed by 4 bases and 5 bases, with 16 bases remaining between them. The CDR3 covers 14 residues. The chain's CDR3 is CASSAGLHGDEQYF. As DNA, the CDR3 is TGCGCCAGCAGCGCCGGGCTCCATGGGGACGAGCAGTACTTC.

Comment on this clonotype: The junction does not match germline at one end; this may be a read error. V usage is TRBV5-5 and J usage is TRBJ2-3; D call uncertain. The length of the CDR3 is 13 residues. Germline CDR1 is SGHKS and CDR2 is YYEKEE (reference sequence). The CDR3 is CASSLGPPDAQYF. CDR3 bases: TGTGCCAGCAGCTTGGGGCCCCCAGATGCGCAGTATTTT.

This clonotype was counted ten times or more. The chain carries TRBV7-2 and TRBJ2-7; TRBD1 might be the D (7 bases). This CDR3 spans 14 amino acids. Germline-derived CDR1 and CDR2 are SGHTA and FQGNSA. The V end was cut by 1 base, the J end by 5 bases, with 12 bases between. The CDR3 reads CASSLDFRGDEQYF. Written as DNA, the CDR3 is TGTGCCAGCAGCTTAGATTTCAGGGGGGACGAGCAGTACTTC.

This clonotype was detected many times. The rearrangement uses TRBV7-8 and TRBJ2-7; the D is unclear. The germline CDR1 and CDR2 sequences are SGHVS and FQNEAQ. The length of the CDR3 is 19 residues. The ends were cut back, 5 bases at V and 0 bases at J, with 26 bases in the middle. This CDR3 is CASSPRLSRAGPSSYEQYF. For the CDR3, the DNA is TGTGCCAGCAGCCCCCGTTTATCCCGAGCAGGACCTAGCTCCTACGAGCAGTACTTC.

This clonotype was counted at least ten times. V is TRBV5-1 and J is TRBJ2-3, with 9 bases lining up with TRBD1. Trimming cost V 4 bases and J 4 bases; bases outside gene matches: 4. The CDR3 is 14 residues long. CDR1 is SGHRS, CDR2 YFSETQ, per germline. DNA for the CDR3: TGCGCCAGCAGCGGGACAGGGCTTGCAGATACGCAGTATTTT. Translation gives CASSGTGLADTQYF.

This chain connects TRBV29-1 to TRBJ1-5; 9 positions match TRBD1. Per germline, CDR1 SQVTM and CDR2 ANQGSEA. V was pared by 6 bases and J by 6 bases, with 24 bases of the junction left unmatched. This CDR3 has 19 amino acids. This CDR3 reads CSVEHSTPDRGGFSQPQHF. DNA for the CDR3: TGCAGCGTCGAGCATAGTACCCCGGACAGGGGTGGGTTCAGTCAGCCCCAGCATTTT.

Of note for this clonotype: A much more abundant neighbour one base away suggests this may be a read error. V usage is TRBV12-3 or TRBV12-4 and J usage is TRBJ2-3; D is ambiguous. The CDR3 has 15 amino acids. Here the CDR3 reads CASSLSRVVTDAQYF. Written as DNA, the CDR3 is TGTGCCAGCAGTTTATCCCGGGTGGTAACAGATGCGCAGTATTTT.

The chain combines TRBV20-1 with TRBJ1-2; 9 nucleotides align to TRBD1. The CDR3 runs to 16 residues. Germline CDR1 and CDR2: DFQATT and SNEGSKA (reference sequence). The junction had 15 bases not matched to a gene; V was cut back by 6 bases and J by 4 bases. Written as DNA, the CDR3 is TGCAGTGCCAATGCGGGACAGGGTGGATTTGGCTATGGCTACACCTTC. Amino acids: CSANAGQGGFGYGYTF.

This clonotype was recorded many times. This chain uses TRBV15 with TRBJ1-2; maybe TRBD1 (6 bases). The CDR3 runs 17 residues. Germline V gene sequence: CDR1 LNHNV, CDR2 YYDKDF (reference sequence). The ends were cut back, 0 bases at V and 4 bases at J, with 18 bases in the middle. CDR3 protein: CATSRDQGQRGPYGYTF. CDR3 nucleotide sequence: TGTGCCACCAGCAGAGATCAAGGACAGCGGGGACCCTATGGCTACACCTTC.

This clonotype was counted many times. The chain combines TRBV7-2 with TRBJ2-7; D gene ambiguous. The germline gives CDR1 SGHTA, CDR2 FQGNSA. Trimming cost V 5 bases and J 2 bases, with 4 bases left between them. This CDR3 spans 11 amino acids. CDR3 protein: CASSAAYEQYF. CDR3 nucleotide sequence: TGTGCCAGCAGCGCCGCCTACGAGCAGTACTTC. The whole variable domain, remainder taken from reference TRBV7-2 and TRBJ2-7, is GAGVSQSPSNKVTEKGKDVELRCDPISGHTALYWYRQSLGQGLEFLIYFQGNSAPDKSGLPSDRFSAERTGGSVSTLTIQRTQQEDSAVYLCASSAAYEQYFGPGTRLTVT.

V gene TRBV12-3 or TRBV12-4 combines with J gene TRBJ1-5; 9 nucleotides line up with TRBD1. The length of the CDR3 is 15 residues. After removal of 1 base from V and 5 bases from J, the junction contained 3 bases not matched to a gene. The CDR3 protein is CASSLGGQGHQPQHF. The DNA for the CDR3 is TGTGCCAGCAGTTTAGGGGGACAGGGACATCAGCCCCAGCATTTT.

On this clonotype: At one end the junction does not follow the germline gene, possibly because of a read error. This chain joins TRBV7-2 and TRBJ1-1; D is unresolved. The CDR3 covers 12 residues. Germline V gives CDR1 SGHTA, CDR2 FQGNSA. In nucleotides, the CDR3 is TGTGCCAGCAACTTAGCGACCACTGAAGCTTTCTTT. It is translated as CASNLATTEAFF. Combining the CDR3 with reference TRBV7-2 and TRBJ1-1 gives the whole variable domain GAGVSQSPSNKVTEKGKDVELRCDPISGHTALYWYRQSLGQGLEFLIYFQGNSAPDKSGLPSDRFSAERTGGSVSTLTIQRTQQEDSAVYLCASNLATTEAFFGQGTRLTVV.

V gene TRBV3-1 combines with J gene TRBJ1-5; no clear D. This CDR3 is built from 12 residues. Per germline, CDR1 LGHDT and CDR2 YNNKEL (reference sequence). The germline V and J ends were trimmed by 5 bases and 6 bases, with 8 bases remaining between them. CDR3: CASSVGSQPQHF. In DNA, the CDR3 is TGTGCCAGCAGCGTTGGGAGTCAGCCCCAGCATTTT.

The chain has TRBV14 and TRBJ2-5, with 7 bases fitting TRBD1. Looked up from germline, CDR1 is SGHDN and CDR2 is FVKESK. Trimming cost V 4 bases and J 11 bases; bases outside gene matches: 19. This CDR3 is built from 16 residues. In nucleotides, the CDR3 is TGTGCCAGCAGCCGGGAGCTAGGGGGCCTCTACAATGAGCAGTACTTC. Its protein is CASSRELGGLYNEQYF.

There are many counts of this clonotype. V and J are TRBV6-1 and TRBJ2-1; 14 positions match TRBD2. CDR1 and CDR2 (germline): MNHNS, SASEGT. V trimming: 6 bases; J trimming: 9 bases; junction bases outside the gene matches: 4. The CDR3 totals 14 residues. The CDR3 region is CASSAGTSGGEQFF. The CDR3 region has the DNA TGTGCCAGCAGCGCCGGGACTAGCGGGGGTGAGCAGTTCTTC.

This clonotype has at least ten counts. This chain links TRBV11-2 with TRBJ2-3; the D is unclear. The CDR3 length is 14 residues. The V and J ends lost 1 base and 3 bases respectively, with 8 bases between them. Looked up from germline, CDR1 is SGHAT and CDR2 is FQNNGV. In DNA form, the CDR3 reads TGTGCCAGCAGCTTAGCCCCTAGGACAGATACGCAGTATTTT. Protein sequence: CASSLAPRTDTQYF.

The genes are TRBV28 and TRBJ2-3; D is perhaps TRBD1 or TRBD2 (5 bases each). CDR1 and CDR2 (germline): MDHEN, SYDVKM. V was trimmed by 5 bases and J by 5 bases, leaving 20 bases between them. The CDR3 sequence is 16 residues long. This CDR3 is CASSLSLPGPRDTQYF. CDR3 in DNA: TGTGCCAGCAGTCTGAGCTTACCGGGACCTCGAGATACGCAGTATTTT. Using reference TRBV28 and TRBJ2-3 for the parts outside the CDR3, the full variable domain is DVKVTQSSRYLVKRTGEKVFLECVQDMDHENMFWYRQDPGLGLRLIYFSYDVKMKEKGDIPEGYSVSREKKERFSLILESASTNQTSMYLCASSLSLPGPRDTQYFGPGTRLTVL.

This clonotype has a count of ten or more. The rearrangement uses TRBV6-2 or TRBV6-3 and TRBJ2-7, with D possibly being TRBD1 (5 bases). Germline CDR1 MNHEY, CDR2 SVGEGT. The CDR3 has 11 amino acids. V lost 2 bases, J lost 6 bases, and 5 bases lay in between. The CDR3 nucleotides read TGTGCCAGCAGTTACAGGGGCGAGCAGTACTTC. This encodes CASSYRGEQYF.

This clonotype was found a few times. Possible read error: a much larger clone is one base away. The J gene is TRBJ1-2, the V gene TRBV3-1; 8 nucleotides agree with TRBD1. The CDR3 covers 15 residues. Germline V gene data show CDR1 as LGHDT and CDR2 as YNNKEL (reference sequence). CDR3 in DNA: TGTACCAGCAGCCAATTGGCAGGGACAGGCTGGGGCTACACCTTC. Translated: CTSSQLAGTGWGYTF.

This clonotype appeared a few times. The chain couples TRBV12-3 or TRBV12-4 to TRBJ2-7; TRBD2 matches at 10 bases. This CDR3 has 16 amino acids. V was pared by 6 bases and J by 7 bases, with 15 bases of the junction left unmatched. The CDR3 loop is CASSPSGGVSYNEQYF. In DNA, the CDR3 is TGTGCCAGCAGCCCCAGCGGGGGGGTTTCCTACAATGAGCAGTACTTC.

This clonotype was recorded many times. The V and J genes are TRBV3-1 and TRBJ2-7, with TRBD1 matching over 11 bases. Germline V gene lookup returns CDR1 LGHDT and CDR2 YNNKEL (reference sequence). The CDR3 totals 15 residues. V was clipped by 6 bases and J by 3 bases; unmatched bases: 7. CDR3 residues: CASRITGTGGYEQYF. CDR3 in DNA: TGTGCCAGCAGGATAACCGGGACAGGGGGCTACGAGCAGTACTTC.

V and J are TRBV20-1 and TRBJ1-5; TRBD1 is a possible D gene (5 bases). CDR1 DFQATT and CDR2 SNEGSKA come from the germline V gene (reference sequence). This CDR3 region has 14 residues. The germline V and J ends were trimmed by 5 bases and 6 bases, with 17 bases remaining between them. CDR3 residues: CSAPPGTDRQPQHF. The CDR3 DNA follows: TGCAGTGCTCCCCCGGGGACCGACCGTCAGCCCCAGCATTTT.

The chain employs TRBV2 and TRBJ1-1; no clear D gene. Trimming took 4 bases from V and 7 from J, leaving 16 bases between them. The CDR3 totals 14 residues. Germline CDR1 and CDR2: SNHLY and FYNNEI. CDR3 loop: CASSVIPRGIEAFF. CDR3 nucleotides: TGTGCCAGCAGTGTGATCCCCCGTGGGATTGAAGCTTTCTTT. Complete variable domain (other parts from reference TRBV2 and TRBJ1-1): EPEVTQTPSHQVTQMGQEVILRCVPISNHLYFYWYRQILGQKVEFLVSFYNNEISEKSEIFDDQFSVERPDGSNFTLKIRSTKLEDSAMYFCASSVIPRGIEAFFGQGTRLTVV.

With respect to this clonotype: A read error may account for a junction end that differs from germline. V and J are TRBV6-2 or TRBV6-3 and TRBJ1-2; unclear D gene. The CDR3 spans 11 residues. Germline CDR1 reads MNHEY; CDR2 reads SVGEGT. CDR3 nucleotides: TGTGGCAGCAGTTTATCGCATGGCTACACCTTC. This sequence encodes CGSSLSHGYTF.

At least ten counts were recorded for this clonotype. V and J are TRBV7-7 and TRBJ2-7; a weak D match, TRBD2 (5 bases). The CDR3 consists of 13 residues. From germline, CDR1 is SSHAT and CDR2 FNYEAQ (reference sequence). DNA for the CDR3: TGTGCTAGCGCGTCGAGTCTAGAAGGCGAGCAGTACTTC. The encoded protein is CASASSLEGEQYF.

This clonotype occurred a few times. CDR3 DNA sequence: TGTGCCAGCAGCTTAGATCCAGTAGGGGAAGAGACCCAGTACTTC. Its protein product is CASSLDPVGEETQYF. The chain couples TRBV7-8 to TRBJ2-5; a possible D gene is TRBD1 (5 bases). CDR1 is SGHVS, CDR2 FQNEAQ, per germline. Trimming cost V 1 base and J 3 bases, with 12 bases left between them. The CDR3 runs 15 residues.

V gene TRBV27 combines with J gene TRBJ1-2; no firm D call. This CDR3 has 15 amino acids. Germline V gene sequence: CDR1 MNHEY, CDR2 SMNVEV (reference sequence). Trimming removed 7 bases at V and 0 bases at J, with 15 bases between. The CDR3 is CASNPRQGTNYGYTF. In nucleotides, the CDR3 is TGTGCCAGCAACCCCAGGCAAGGGACTAACTATGGCTACACCTTC.

This clonotype showed up many times. The chain joins TRBV24-1 to TRBJ1-2; TRBD1 aligns across 11 bases. CDR1 KGHDR and CDR2 SFDVKD come from the germline V gene. The CDR3 covers 16 residues. The ends lost 2 bases at V and 5 bases at J; junction bases unmatched: 6. Here the CDR3 DNA reads TGTGCCACCAGTGATTCCCGGACAGGGGGCAGTTATGGCTACACCTTC. It is translated as CATSDSRTGGSYGYTF.

This clonotype was seen at least ten times. The chain couples TRBV19 to TRBJ2-7; the D call may be TRBD1 or TRBD2 (6 bases each). The CDR3 spans 16 residues. V gave up 6 bases and J gave up 3 bases, with 21 bases separating them. CDR1 is LNHDA and CDR2 is SQIVND in the germline V gene (reference sequence). CDR3 sequence reads: CASSLRGVSPLYEQYF. The CDR3 DNA reads TGTGCCAGTAGCCTGAGGGGGGTTAGTCCCCTCTACGAGCAGTACTTC.